This T cell receptor beta chain was recovered during a study of blood T cell repertoires in COVID-19. Study summary: The study drew acute and convalescent COVID-19 samples from the United States, Italy and Spain.

The CDR3 sequence is 15 residues long. V gave up 0 bases and J gave up 2 bases, with 12 bases separating them. Germline V CDR1 and CDR2: SGHRS, YFSETQ. Original analysis: Researchers report that nucleated cell counts were estimated from reference gene primer amplification. Generated by immunoSEQ multiplex PCR, the TCRdb table keeps only in-frame clones and is missing some. The DNA was the basis for D and trimming; V, J and clone size are from that table. Of about 310,000 clones listed, 75% to 90% are singletons. This chain uses TRBV5-1 with TRBJ2-7; TRBD1 might be the D (6 bases). This TCR was recovered from a man aged 30 to 45 who had recovered from COVID-19. Material: PBMCs or T cells enriched from blood (not recorded which). The CDR3 region is CASSLGGQGTYEQYF. CDR3 nucleotide sequence: TGCGCCAGCAGCTTGGGGGGACAAGGAACCTACGAGCAGTACTTC.